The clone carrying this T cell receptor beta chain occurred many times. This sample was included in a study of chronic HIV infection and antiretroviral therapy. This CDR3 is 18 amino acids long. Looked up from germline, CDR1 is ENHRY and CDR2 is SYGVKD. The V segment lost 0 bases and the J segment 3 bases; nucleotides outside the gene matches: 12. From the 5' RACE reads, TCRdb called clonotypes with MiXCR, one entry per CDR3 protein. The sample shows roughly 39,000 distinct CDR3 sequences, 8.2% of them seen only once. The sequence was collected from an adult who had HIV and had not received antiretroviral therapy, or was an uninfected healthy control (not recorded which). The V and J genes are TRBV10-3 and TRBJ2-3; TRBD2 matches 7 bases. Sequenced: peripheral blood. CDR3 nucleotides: TGTGCCATCAGTGAGTCGGTTACCGCGGGGGATGCGACAGATACGCAGTATTTT. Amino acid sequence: CAISESVTAGDATDTQYF.